Presented here are 28 T cell receptor beta chains from one specimen sequenced in a study of cytomegalovirus exposure and HLA in healthy donors. PCR was performed using 60 Vbeta and 13 Jbeta primers. TCRdb keeps only in-frame clones here, not all; method: immunoSEQ multiplex PCR. This table holds approximately 88,000 clones, approximately 71% found once. Sequenced material: PBMCs. All receptors come from a man aged 30-40 years in good health and CMV-seronegative.

This chain joins TRBV11-2 and TRBJ1-4; D gene ambiguous. The CDR3 is made up of 14 amino acids. In germline, CDR1 is SGHAT, CDR2 FQNNGV. Trimming shortened V by 3 bases and J by 4 bases, and 9 bases separated the two germline ends. The CDR3: CASSFGLRNEKLFF. Written as DNA, the CDR3 is TGTGCCAGCAGCTTTGGACTACGTAATGAAAAACTGTTTTTT.

V gene TRBV4-2 combines with J gene TRBJ2-2; D unclear. Germline V gene lookup returns CDR1 LGHNA and CDR2 YNFKEQ. The CDR3 is 15 residues long. Trimming cost V 3 bases and J 1 base, with 9 bases left between them. In nucleotides, the CDR3 is TGTGCCAGCAGCCAGGCAGACTTGAACACCGGGGAGCTGTTTTTT. It codes for CASSQADLNTGELFF.

This clone has more than one count but fewer than ten. This rearrangement joins TRBV6-1 to TRBJ2-5; TRBD2 matches 12 bases. The CDR3 is made up of 15 amino acids. CDR1 is MNHNS and CDR2 is SASEGT in the germline V gene. V lost 2 bases and J lost 4; bases outside the gene matches: 2. In nucleotides, the CDR3 is TGTGCCAGCAGTGAACTAGCGGGGGGGCCAGAGACCCAGTACTTC. It encodes CASSELAGGPETQYF.

A few counts support this clone. The V gene is TRBV7-8, the J gene TRBJ2-3; maybe TRBD2 (6 bases). Germline CDR1 is SGHVS and CDR2 is FQNEAQ. The CDR3 spans 16 residues. V was cut by 5 bases and J by 3 bases, with 18 bases left in between. CDR3 nucleotide sequence: TGTGCCAGCAGCCGAACTGGGCGGGGTCTGACAGATACGCAGTATTTT. Translated, it gives CASSRTGRGLTDTQYF.

J is TRBJ2-1 and V is TRBV18, with 12 nucleotides matching TRBD2. This CDR3 has 16 residues. The trim removed 3 bases at V and 4 bases at J, leaving 4 bases unmatched. Germline V CDR1 and CDR2: KGHSH, LQKENI. CDR3 coding DNA: TGTGCCAGCTCACCGACTAGCGGGGGAAATTACAATGAGCAGTTCTTC. The encoded protein is CASSPTSGGNYNEQFF.

V is TRBV5-1 and J is TRBJ2-1; 8 bases agree with TRBD2. V shed 5 bases, J shed 7 bases, and the junction held 11 bases outside the gene matches. Germline-derived CDR1 and CDR2 are SGHRS and YFSETQ. The CDR3 spans 15 residues. The CDR3 spells CASRPSAGVGNEQFF. The CDR3 nucleotides are TGCGCCAGCAGACCCTCAGCGGGAGTTGGTAATGAGCAGTTCTTC.

V usage is TRBV7-2 and J usage is TRBJ1-1; D uncertain. The CDR3 totals 14 residues. CDR1 is SGHTA and CDR2 is FQGNSA in the germline V gene. V gave up 2 bases and J gave up 0 bases, with 7 bases separating them. The CDR3 loop reads CASSLSGMNTEAFF. CDR3 bases: TGTGCCAGCAGCTTATCCGGGATGAACACTGAAGCTTTCTTT. The variable domain in full, with the rest retrieved from reference TRBV7-2 and TRBJ1-1, is GAGVSQSPSNKVTEKGKDVELRCDPISGHTALYWYRQSLGQGLEFLIYFQGNSAPDKSGLPSDRFSAERTGGSVSTLTIQRTQQEDSAVYLCASSLSGMNTEAFFGQGTRLTVV.

The genes are TRBV13 and TRBJ2-7; no definite D call. Deletions cut 2 bases from V and 4 bases from J, with 15 bases between. Germline V gives CDR1 PRHDT, CDR2 FYEKMQ (reference sequence). The CDR3 runs 15 residues. CDR3 amino acids: CASSLYGSDSYEQYF. The CDR3, as DNA: TGTGCCAGCAGCTTATACGGCAGTGACTCGTACGAGCAGTACTTC.

V and J are TRBV5-4 and TRBJ2-1, with TRBD2 identical over 12 bases. The CDR3 contains 15 residues. CDR1 and CDR2 (germline): SGHNT, YYREEE (reference sequence). Trimming at V came to 9 bases and at J to 9 bases, leaving 13 bases not matched to a gene. CDR3 nucleotide sequence: TGTGCCACCTTCCCGGCTAGCGGGAGGGGAGTTGAGCAGTTCTTC. Protein: CATFPASGRGVEQFF.

The chain employs TRBV5-1 and TRBJ1-2, with D tentatively TRBD1 (5 bases). Germline CDR1 and CDR2: SGHRS and YFSETQ. The CDR3 contains 18 residues. Trimming cost V 4 bases and J 2 bases, with 24 bases left between them. Here the CDR3 reads CASSPLGGCFSCNYGYTF. CDR3 coding DNA: TGCGCCAGCAGCCCCCTGGGGGGTTGTTTTTCTTGCAACTATGGCTACACCTTC.

This clone showed up just a few times. The rearrangement links TRBV13 to TRBJ2-7, with D possibly being TRBD2 (6 bases). The CDR3 runs to 14 residues. Trimming stripped 4 bases from V and 2 bases from J, with 12 bases between. Looked up from germline, CDR1 is PRHDT and CDR2 is FYEKMQ (reference sequence). The CDR3 loop reads CASSSLSGAYEQYF. Here the CDR3 DNA reads TGTGCCAGCAGCTCGCTTTCGGGGGCCTACGAGCAGTACTTC.

The genes are TRBV19 and TRBJ2-4; D is unresolved. Between the trimmed V and J ends, which lost 7 bases and 6 bases, there was a span of 10 bases. Looked up from germline, CDR1 is LNHDA and CDR2 is SQIVND (reference sequence). The CDR3 totals 12 residues. The CDR3 sequence: CASTGLGNIQYF. The CDR3 DNA sequence: TGTGCCAGTACCGGTCTTGGAAACATTCAGTACTTC.

This chain links TRBV5-1 with TRBJ2-5, with 8 bases aligning to TRBD1. V gave up 0 bases and J gave up 5 bases; unmatched junction bases: 6. This CDR3 spans 15 amino acids. Germline V CDR1 and CDR2: SGHRS, YFSETQ. CDR3 bases: TGCGCCAGCAGCTTGGATGGGACAGGTCCGGAGACCCAGTACTTC. Its translation is CASSLDGTGPETQYF.

This chain joins TRBV10-3 and TRBJ2-2, with D possibly being TRBD1 (6 bases). The CDR3 covers 15 residues. Trimming left V 10 bases short and J 2 bases short, with 17 bases between. Germline assignment: CDR1 ENHRY and CDR2 SYGVKD. The CDR3 bases are TGTGCCACCAGAATGACCGGGACAAACACCGGGGAGCTGTTTTTT. Translating gives CATRMTGTNTGELFF.

The chain joins TRBV5-1 to TRBJ2-1; 10 nucleotides line up with TRBD2. J lost 6 bases, V lost 2 bases, and 5 bases had no gene match. Looked up from germline, CDR1 is SGHRS and CDR2 is YFSETQ. CDR3 size: 15 residues. CDR3 DNA: TGCGCCAGCAGCTTCAGCGGGGGGGCCTTCAATGAGCAGTTCTTC. It codes for CASSFSGGAFNEQFF.

The chain combines TRBV19 with TRBJ2-3; 11 positions match TRBD2. The length of the CDR3 is 15 residues. The trim removed 8 bases at V and 2 bases at J, leaving 6 bases unmatched. Germline CDR1 LNHDA, CDR2 SQIVND (reference sequence). The CDR3 protein is CASSGLAGLTDTQYF. Here the CDR3 DNA reads TGTGCCAGTTCAGGACTAGCGGGTCTCACAGATACGCAGTATTTT.

The chain combines TRBV11-2 with TRBJ2-7; a weak D match, TRBD2 (5 bases). This CDR3 contains 13 residues. V was pared by 3 bases and J by 3 bases, with 9 bases between. The germline CDR1 and CDR2 sequences are SGHAT and FQNNGV. DNA for the CDR3: TGTGCCAGCAGCTTTGGGGAGTTCTACGAGCAGTACTTC. This codes for CASSFGEFYEQYF.

V usage is TRBV6-5 and J usage is TRBJ2-5, with 11 bases identical to TRBD1. The DNA end favors TRBJ2-7, so the J call may be wrong. The length of the CDR3 is 14 residues. Looked up from germline, CDR1 is MNHEY and CDR2 is SVGAGI. In DNA form, the CDR3 reads TGTGCCAGCAGGGCCGGGACAGGGGGATACGAGCAGTACTTC. It translates to CASRAGTGGYEQYF.

This chain joins TRBV28 and TRBJ2-7; 7 bases fit TRBD2. J lost 3 bases, V lost 6 bases, and 11 bases had no gene match. There are 15 residues in the CDR3. CDR1 and CDR2 from the germline V gene are MDHEN and SYDVKM. CDR3 DNA: TGTGCCAGCAGCCAAGGCGGGAGACGGGACTACGAGCAGTACTTC. Its translation: CASSQGGRRDYEQYF.

CDR3 loop: CASSLAGANTEAFF. The CDR3 nucleotides are TGTGCCAGCAGCTTAGCGGGGGCAAACACTGAAGCTTTCTTT. This sequence joins TRBV5-4 and TRBJ1-1; D perhaps matches TRBD1 (6 bases). V lost 2 bases and J lost 2, with 10 bases in between. The germline V gene encodes CDR1 SGHNT and CDR2 YYREEE (reference sequence). This CDR3 has 14 amino acids.

This chain uses TRBV6-1 with TRBJ2-7; TRBD2 matches 7 bases. CDR1 is MNHNS and CDR2 is SASEGT in the germline V gene. Unmatched junction bases numbered 7, after V lost 5 bases and J lost 0 bases. CDR3 length equals 15 residues. The CDR3 coding sequence is TGTGCCAGCAGTTCCGGGACTACTGCCTCCTACGAGCAGTACTTC. Amino acid sequence: CASSSGTTASYEQYF.

The rearrangement uses TRBV19 and TRBJ1-5; 7 bases line up with TRBD1. Trimming took 4 bases from V and 5 from J; bases not matched to a gene: 2. This CDR3 has 13 amino acids. Per the germline V gene, CDR1 is LNHDA and CDR2 is SQIVND (reference sequence). For the CDR3, the DNA is TGTGCCAGTAGTAGACAGGGTGATCAGCCCCAGCATTTT. Translating it yields CASSRQGDQPQHF.

This clone showed up just once. The conserved final phenylalanine or tryptophan is absent from the CDR3, which likely points to a read error. The chain carries TRBV2 and TRBJ2-7, with TRBD2 identical over 11 bases. The J segment lost 3 bases and the V segment lost 6 bases, leaving 7 bases of the junction unmatched. Germline loops: CDR1 SNHLY, CDR2 FYNNEI. The CDR3 covers 15 residues. The CDR3 loop is CASSAMTSGNYEQYL. The CDR3 DNA follows: TGTGCCAGCAGCGCTATGACTAGCGGGAACTACGAGCAGTACCTC.

V gene TRBV7-9 combines with J gene TRBJ1-2; 10 bases map to TRBD1. V shed 5 bases and J 5 bases; nucleotides not matched to a gene: 5. In germline, CDR1 is SEHNR, CDR2 FQNEAQ (reference sequence). This CDR3 spans 14 amino acids. In nucleotides, the CDR3 is TGTGCCAGCAGCGCGACAGGGGGCGTGTATGGCTACACCTTC. The encoded protein is CASSATGGVYGYTF.

The chain couples TRBV19 to TRBJ2-4; TRBD1 matches 10 bases. The CDR3 is 14 amino acids. Germline V gene lookup returns CDR1 LNHDA and CDR2 SQIVND (reference sequence). Trimming removed 4 bases from V and 7 bases from J; junction bases left unmatched: 4. CDR3 sequence reads: CASSTQDRGNIQYF. The CDR3 bases are TGTGCCAGTAGTACCCAGGACAGGGGGAACATTCAGTACTTC.

This clone showed up just once. The chain joins TRBV4-1 to TRBJ1-1, with D hard to call. The ends were cut back, 3 bases at V and 8 bases at J, with 10 bases in the middle. Per germline, CDR1 MGHRA and CDR2 YSYEKL. CDR3 length: 12 residues. The CDR3: CASSQGLCEAFF. The CDR3 region has the DNA TGCGCCAGCAGCCAGGGCCTTTGCGAAGCTTTCTTT.

The chain carries TRBV27 and TRBJ1-5; no reliable D call. There are 14 residues in the CDR3. Trimming left V 3 bases short and J 4 bases short, with 10 bases between. Germline CDR1 MNHEY, CDR2 SMNVEV (reference sequence). In DNA form, the CDR3 reads TGTGCCAGCAGTTTGGCCGGAGGAAATCAGCCCCAGCATTTT. This translates into CASSLAGGNQPQHF.

This chain connects TRBV4-1 to TRBJ2-2, with D tentatively TRBD1 (5 bases). CDR3 length equals 16 residues. Germline V gene lookup returns CDR1 MGHRA and CDR2 YSYEKL. Between the trimmed V and J ends, which lost 0 bases and 4 bases, there was a span of 12 bases. CDR3 amino acids: CASSQEGTGPTGELFF. Here the CDR3 DNA reads TGCGCCAGCAGCCAAGAAGGAACAGGTCCCACCGGGGAGCTGTTTTTT.